This T cell receptor (beta chain) was captured by sequencing in a study of T cell changes during pregnancy in multiple sclerosis. The repertoire was sequenced with immunoSEQ multiplex PCR; TCRdb's copy has only in-frame clones and lacks some. The sample includes 30,000 to 35,000 clones, around 90% of them seen just once. Germline CDR1 reads SEHNR; CDR2 reads FQNEAQ (reference sequence). The CDR3 consists of 14 residues. The ends were cut back, 1 base at V and 0 bases at J, with 6 bases in the middle. V gene TRBV7-9 combines with J gene TRBJ1-2; a weak D match, TRBD1 (6 bases). The TCR sequence derives from a female donor with multiple sclerosis, enrolled in a pregnancy study. Sequencing was performed on CD8+ T cells from peripheral blood mononuclear cells, taken in the third trimester of pregnancy. The DNA of the CDR3 is TGTGCCAGCAGCTTAGGGACAGCTAACTATGGCTACACCTTC. This codes for CASSLGTANYGYTF.